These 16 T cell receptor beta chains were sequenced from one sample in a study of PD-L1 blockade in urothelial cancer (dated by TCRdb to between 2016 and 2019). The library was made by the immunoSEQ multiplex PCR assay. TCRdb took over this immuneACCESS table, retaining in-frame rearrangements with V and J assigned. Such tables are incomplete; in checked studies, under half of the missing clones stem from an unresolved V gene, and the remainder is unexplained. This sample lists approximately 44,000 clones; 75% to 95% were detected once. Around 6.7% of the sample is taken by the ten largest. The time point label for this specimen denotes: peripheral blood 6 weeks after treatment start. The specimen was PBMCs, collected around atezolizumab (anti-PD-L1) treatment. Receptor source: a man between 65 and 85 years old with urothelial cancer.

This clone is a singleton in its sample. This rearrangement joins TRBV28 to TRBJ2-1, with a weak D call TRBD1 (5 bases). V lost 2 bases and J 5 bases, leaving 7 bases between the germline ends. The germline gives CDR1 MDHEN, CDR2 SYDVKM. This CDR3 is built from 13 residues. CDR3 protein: CASSLKGHNEQFF. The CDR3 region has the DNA TGTGCCAGCAGTTTAAAGGGGCACAATGAGCAGTTCTTC.

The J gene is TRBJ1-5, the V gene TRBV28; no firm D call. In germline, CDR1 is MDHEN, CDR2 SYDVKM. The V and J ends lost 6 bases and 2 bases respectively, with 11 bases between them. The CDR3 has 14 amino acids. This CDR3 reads CASSGVTGNQPQHF. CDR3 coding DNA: TGTGCCAGCAGCGGGGTTACGGGCAATCAGCCCCAGCATTTT.

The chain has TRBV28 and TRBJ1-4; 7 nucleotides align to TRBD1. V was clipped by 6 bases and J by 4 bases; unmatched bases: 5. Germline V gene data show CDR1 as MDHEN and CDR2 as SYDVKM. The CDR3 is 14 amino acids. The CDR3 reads CASRMGQFNEKLFF. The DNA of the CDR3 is TGTGCCAGCAGAATGGGACAGTTTAATGAAAAACTGTTTTTT.

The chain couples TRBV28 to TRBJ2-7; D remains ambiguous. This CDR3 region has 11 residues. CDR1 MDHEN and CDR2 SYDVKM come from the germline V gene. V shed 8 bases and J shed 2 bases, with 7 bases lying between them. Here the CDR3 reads CASGQPYEQYF. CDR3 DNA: TGTGCCAGCGGGCAGCCCTACGAGCAGTACTTC.

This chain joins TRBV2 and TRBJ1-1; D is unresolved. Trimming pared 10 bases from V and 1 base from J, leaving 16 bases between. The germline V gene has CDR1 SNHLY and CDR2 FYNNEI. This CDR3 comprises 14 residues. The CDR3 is CATAVRQENTEAFF. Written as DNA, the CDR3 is TGTGCCACAGCCGTTCGGCAGGAGAACACTGAAGCTTTCTTT.

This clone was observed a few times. DNA of the CDR3: TGCAGCGTTGGGAGAGGAGTGAACACTGAAGCTTTCTTT. Translation gives CSVGRGVNTEAFF. The chain uses TRBV29-1 and TRBJ1-1; D ambiguous. The CDR3 runs to 13 residues. The germline V and J ends were trimmed by 4 bases and 0 bases, with 9 bases remaining between them. Germline-derived CDR1 and CDR2 are SQVTM and ANQGSEA.

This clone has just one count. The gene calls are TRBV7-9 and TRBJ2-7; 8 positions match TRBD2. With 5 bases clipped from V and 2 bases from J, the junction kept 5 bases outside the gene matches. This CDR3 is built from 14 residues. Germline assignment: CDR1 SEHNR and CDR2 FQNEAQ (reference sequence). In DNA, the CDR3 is TGTGCCAGCAGCCAATTAGCGGGGACCTACGAGCAGTACTTC. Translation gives CASSQLAGTYEQYF.

This CDR3 reads CASSQRAPYGYTF. The CDR3 DNA follows: TGTGCCAGCAGCCAGCGGGCCCCCTATGGCTACACCTTC. This chain joins TRBV5-6 and TRBJ1-2, with D uncertain. V lost 4 bases to trimming and J lost 4 bases, with 11 bases between them. The germline gives CDR1 SGHDT, CDR2 YYEEEE. This CDR3 has 13 amino acids.

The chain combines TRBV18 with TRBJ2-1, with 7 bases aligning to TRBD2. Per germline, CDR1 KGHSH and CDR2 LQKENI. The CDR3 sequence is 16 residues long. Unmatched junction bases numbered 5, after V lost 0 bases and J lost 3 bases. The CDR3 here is CASSPPGLADYNEQFF. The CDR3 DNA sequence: TGTGCCAGCTCACCACCGGGGCTAGCGGACTACAATGAGCAGTTCTTC. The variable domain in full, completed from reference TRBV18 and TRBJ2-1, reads NAGVMQNPRHLVRRRGQEARLRCSPMKGHSHVYWYRQLPEEGLKFMVYLQKENIIDESGMPKERFSAEFPKEGPSILRIQQVVRGDSAAYFCASSPPGLADYNEQFFGPGTRLTVL.

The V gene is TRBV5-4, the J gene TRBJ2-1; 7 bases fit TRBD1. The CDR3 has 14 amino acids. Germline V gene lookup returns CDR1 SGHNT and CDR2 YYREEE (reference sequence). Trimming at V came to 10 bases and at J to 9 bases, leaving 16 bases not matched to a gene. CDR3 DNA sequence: TGTGCCTTAAGGGGGCTATCCCAAGTGGGTGAGCAGTTCTTC. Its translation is CALRGLSQVGEQFF.

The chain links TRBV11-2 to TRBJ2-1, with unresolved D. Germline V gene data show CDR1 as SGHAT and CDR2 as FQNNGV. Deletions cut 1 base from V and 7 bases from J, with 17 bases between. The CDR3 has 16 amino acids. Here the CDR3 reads CASSLVLDLNLNEQFF. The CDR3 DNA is TGTGCCAGCAGCTTAGTTTTAGATTTAAACCTAAATGAGCAGTTCTTC.

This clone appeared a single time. The CDR3 protein is CASSTETGQETQYF. For the CDR3, the DNA is TGTGCCAGTAGTACTGAGACAGGACAAGAGACCCAGTACTTC. V gene TRBV19 combines with J gene TRBJ2-5; a weak D match, TRBD1 (6 bases). From germline, CDR1 is LNHDA and CDR2 SQIVND (reference sequence). V shed 4 bases and J shed 2 bases, with 11 bases lying between them. The length of the CDR3 is 14 residues.

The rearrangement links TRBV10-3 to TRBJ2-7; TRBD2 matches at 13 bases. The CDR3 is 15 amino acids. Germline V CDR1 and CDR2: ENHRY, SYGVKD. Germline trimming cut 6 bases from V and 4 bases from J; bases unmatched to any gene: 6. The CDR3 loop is CAIRQGLAGAYEQYF. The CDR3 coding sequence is TGTGCCATCAGGCAAGGACTAGCGGGGGCATACGAGCAGTACTTC.

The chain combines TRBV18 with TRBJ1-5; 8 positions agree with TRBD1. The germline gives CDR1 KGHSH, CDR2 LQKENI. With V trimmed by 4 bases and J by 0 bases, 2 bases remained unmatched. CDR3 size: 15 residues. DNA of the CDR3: TGTGCCAGCTCACTGGGACAGGATAGCAATCAGCCCCAGCATTTT. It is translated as CASSLGQDSNQPQHF.

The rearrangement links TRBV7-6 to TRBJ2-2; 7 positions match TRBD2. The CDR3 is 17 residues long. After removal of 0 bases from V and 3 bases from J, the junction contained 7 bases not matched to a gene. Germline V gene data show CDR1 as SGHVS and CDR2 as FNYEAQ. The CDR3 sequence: CASSLANQRGHTGELFF. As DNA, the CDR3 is TGTGCCAGCAGCTTAGCGAACCAGCGGGGACACACCGGGGAGCTGTTTTTT.

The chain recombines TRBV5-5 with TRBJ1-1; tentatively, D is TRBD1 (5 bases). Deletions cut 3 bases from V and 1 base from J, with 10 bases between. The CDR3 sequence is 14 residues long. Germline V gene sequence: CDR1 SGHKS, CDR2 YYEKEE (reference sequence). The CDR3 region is CASSSQTANTEAFF. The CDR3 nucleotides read TGTGCCAGCAGCTCACAGACAGCGAACACTGAAGCTTTCTTT.